This TCR beta chain comes out of a study of blood T cell repertoires in COVID-19. Study as a whole: Sample material is recorded as cDNA or gDNA derived from T cells, B-cell-depleted T cells, or PBMCs.

The CDR3 is 14 amino acids. The V gene's germline CDR1 is SGDLS and CDR2 YYNGEE. Trimming cost V 4 bases and J 0 bases, with 10 bases left between them. Study processing details: By means of reference gene primer amplification, nucleated cell counts were estimated. Produced via immunoSEQ multiplex PCR; TCRdb's table is partial and in-frame only. D and trimming come from the DNA, and the V and J calls and clone size come from that table. The repertoire holds about 41,000 clones, with about four fifths as singletons. The clonotype was recovered from an elderly woman with acute or convalescent COVID-19. Input material: peripheral blood. The rearrangement uses TRBV9 and TRBJ1-1; no firm D call. CDR3 DNA: TGTGCCAGCAGCCTTTCCCCGGTGAACACTGAAGCTTTCTTT. Residues: CASSLSPVNTEAFF. Variable domain in full (rest from reference TRBV9 and TRBJ1-1): DSGVTQTPKHLITATGQRVTLRCSPRSGDLSVYWYQQSLDQGLQFLIQYYNGEERAKGNILERFSAQQFPDLHSELNLSSLELGDSALYFCASSLSPVNTEAFFGQGTRLTVV.